This is a list of T cell receptor beta chains from one sample in a study of neoadjuvant anti-PD-1 for oral cavity cancer. Only in-frame clones appear in the TCRdb table, and some are missing; sequencing was by immunoSEQ multiplex PCR. The sample has about 68,000 clones; approximately 85% are singletons. Sequenced material: PBMCs, taken after nivolumab (anti-PD-1) treatment. The receptors originated from a person between 35 and 79 years old with oral cavity squamous cell carcinoma. CDR3s leave out the opening cysteine and the closing phenylalanine or tryptophan. The order of the fields is J gene, V gene, CDR3 length, CDR3 protein.

j_call: TRBJ2-3; v_call: TRBV9; cdr3_length: 14; cdr3_aa: ASSVWGNAATDTQY
j_call: TRBJ2-7; v_call: TRBV7-9; cdr3_length: 13; cdr3_aa: ASSLLAGSSYEQY
j_call: TRBJ2-1; v_call: TRBV10-1; cdr3_length: 9; cdr3_aa: ASSDTGGQF
j_call: TRBJ2-1; v_call: TRBV2; cdr3_length: 14; cdr3_aa: ASSARTGSGYNEQF
j_call: TRBJ2-1; v_call: TRBV5-1; cdr3_length: 12; cdr3_aa: AILRGRGYNEQF
j_call: TRBJ2-7; v_call: TRBV19; cdr3_length: 13; cdr3_aa: ASSIQASGTGEQY
j_call: TRBJ1-2; v_call: TRBV19; cdr3_length: 14; cdr3_aa: ASSIPTPGSLGRYT
j_call: TRBJ2-3; v_call: TRBV19; cdr3_length: 13; cdr3_aa: ASSMGTGGTDTQY
j_call: TRBJ1-3; v_call: TRBV7-9; cdr3_length: 13; cdr3_aa: ASSQQGSSGNTIY
j_call: TRBJ1-5; v_call: TRBV6-5; cdr3_length: 9; cdr3_aa: ASSFSEAQH
j_call: TRBJ1-2; v_call: TRBV2; cdr3_length: 11; cdr3_aa: ASSERSDYGYT
j_call: TRBJ1-2; v_call: TRBV6-6; cdr3_length: 12; cdr3_aa: ASSYSTGQPGYT
j_call: TRBJ1-5; v_call: TRBV2; cdr3_length: 11; cdr3_aa: ASGLDSNQPQH
j_call: TRBJ2-5; v_call: TRBV11-1; cdr3_length: 12; cdr3_aa: ASNAIRGIGTQY
j_call: TRBJ2-7; v_call: TRBV30; cdr3_length: 14; cdr3_aa: AWSVPSVDTKGEQY
j_call: TRBJ1-5; v_call: TRBV6-1; cdr3_length: 10; cdr3_aa: ASRKVDQPQH
j_call: TRBJ2-5; v_call: TRBV27; cdr3_length: 12; cdr3_aa: ASSPRVLGKTQY
j_call: TRBJ2-1; v_call: TRBV5-4; cdr3_length: 12; cdr3_aa: ATSALADYNEQF
j_call: TRBJ2-2; v_call: TRBV19; cdr3_length: 10; cdr3_aa: ASSPGTGELF
j_call: TRBJ1-1; v_call: TRBV5-1; cdr3_length: 13; cdr3_aa: ASSLTPLGNTEAF
j_call: TRBJ2-7; v_call: TRBV7-8; cdr3_length: 12; cdr3_aa: ASSLAGTGDEQY
j_call: TRBJ2-3; v_call: TRBV2; cdr3_length: 12; cdr3_aa: ASSSSGGTDTQY
j_call: TRBJ2-7; v_call: TRBV30; cdr3_length: 13; cdr3_aa: AWRPTTGVYPEQY
j_call: TRBJ2-5; v_call: TRBV5-1; cdr3_length: 13; cdr3_aa: ASSSDQLPQETQY
j_call: TRBJ2-6; v_call: TRBV4-2; cdr3_length: 14; cdr3_aa: ASSQDSGPGANVLT
j_call: TRBJ1-2; v_call: TRBV30; cdr3_length: 12; cdr3_aa: AWSNHPGNYGYT
j_call: TRBJ2-7; v_call: TRBV2; cdr3_length: 11; cdr3_aa: ATKARPDGEQY
j_call: TRBJ1-1; v_call: TRBV28; cdr3_length: 11; cdr3_aa: ASTPMVNTEAF
j_call: TRBJ1-1; v_call: TRBV30; cdr3_length: 9; cdr3_aa: ASSRGTEAF
j_call: TRBJ1-2; v_call: TRBV18; cdr3_length: 13; cdr3_aa: ASSPNTGAGYGYT
j_call: TRBJ2-6; v_call: TRBV5-4; cdr3_length: 14; cdr3_aa: ASQRDTSSGANVLT
j_call: TRBJ2-3; v_call: TRBV2; cdr3_length: 9; cdr3_aa: ASREANPQY
j_call: TRBJ2-1; v_call: TRBV6-5; cdr3_length: 12; cdr3_aa: ASSYSAWLNEQF
j_call: TRBJ1-1; v_call: TRBV7-9; cdr3_length: 10; cdr3_aa: ASGFQNTEAF
j_call: TRBJ2-1; v_call: TRBV2; cdr3_length: 11; cdr3_aa: ASHFDGNNEQF
j_call: TRBJ2-3; v_call: TRBV6-6; cdr3_length: 14; cdr3_aa: ASSYWAGKQGDTQY
j_call: TRBJ2-7; v_call: TRBV27; cdr3_length: 15; cdr3_aa: ASSFSTSGGRTHEQY
j_call: TRBJ2-1; v_call: TRBV4-2; cdr3_length: 11; cdr3_aa: ASSPGSYNEQF
j_call: TRBJ2-1; v_call: TRBV9; cdr3_length: 12; cdr3_aa: ASSPEGLDNEQF
j_call: TRBJ2-1; v_call: TRBV7-3; cdr3_length: 13; cdr3_aa: ASSLTDGPYNEQF
j_call: TRBJ1-5; v_call: TRBV5-1; cdr3_length: 22; cdr3_aa: ASSLPPSFWGDRGRRDSNQPQH
j_call: TRBJ2-7; v_call: TRBV11-2; cdr3_length: 13; cdr3_aa: ASSLAGGPFYEQY